These T cell receptor beta chains were read from a single sample in a study of T cells in Graves' hyperthyroidism and ophthalmopathy. TCRdb re-analysed the multiplex PCR reads in MiXCR, keeping a single row per CDR3 protein. Seen here are 200,000 to 250,000 distinct CDR3 sequences, about 16% observed once, and the top ten hold around 30%. The sequenced sample was blood. The receptor source for this set is a woman between 18 and 29 years old with Graves' ophthalmopathy. Each CDR3 is given with its conserved first and last residue. The D gene is left open where the match is weak. The size of a clone is reported for some rows only, either as once, few or many, or as a class for expanded clones.

-,TRBJ1-2,TRBV28,many,CASSPAEGSNYGYTF,TGTGCCAGCAGTCCGGCAGAGGGCTCAAACTATGGCTACACCTTC
TRBD2,TRBJ2-7,TRBV15,many,CATSRDQTSGSFEQYF,TGTGCCACCAGCAGAGACCAGACTAGCGGGAGTTTCGAGCAGTACTTC
-,TRBJ1-5,TRBV28,once,CASIPDRSSPQHF,TGTGCCAGCATCCCCGACAGGTCTAGCCCCCAGCATTTT
-,TRBJ2-5,TRBV12-3/TRBV12-4,many,CASSFLLSETQYF,TGTGCCAGCAGTTTCCTCCTATCAGAGACCCAGTACTTC
TRBD1,TRBJ1-2,TRBV20-1,-,CSARSRGDRGDYGYTF,TGCAGTGCTAGATCCCGAGGGGACAGGGGTGACTATGGCTACACCTTC
-,TRBJ1-5,TRBV9,-,CASSPYDGDQPQHF,TGTGCCAGCAGCCCTTATGACGGGGATCAGCCCCAGCATTTT
TRBD2,TRBJ2-5,TRBV5-1,few,CASSHGGAGETQYF,TGCGCCAGCAGCCACGGGGGGGCGGGGGAGACCCAGTACTTC
TRBD2,TRBJ2-5,TRBV29-1,many,CSVEGGLAGLETQYF,TGCAGCGTTGAGGGGGGACTAGCGGGGTTGGAGACCCAGTACTTC
TRBD1,TRBJ1-1,TRBV7-9,many,CASGTLTGGTYTTEAFF,TGTGCCAGCGGGACTTTAACAGGGGGCACGTATACCACTGAAGCTTTCTTT
TRBD2,TRBJ2-3,TRBV6-2/TRBV6-3,many,CASSYRLAGGPDTQYF,TGTGCCAGCAGTTACCGACTAGCGGGAGGGCCAGATACGCAGTATTTT
TRBD1,TRBJ1-3,TRBV12-5,many,CASGLVTLDRGRFGNTIYF,TGTGCTAGTGGTTTGGTAACCCTGGACAGGGGGCGGTTTGGAAACACCATATATTTT
TRBD1,TRBJ1-1,TRBV10-3,many,CAISPGQGVKTEAFF,TGTGCCATCAGCCCGGGACAGGGGGTGAAGACTGAAGCTTTCTTT
TRBD2,TRBJ2-1,TRBV6-1,many,CASSQTSGRENEQFF,TGTGCCAGCAGTCAGACTAGCGGGAGGGAAAATGAGCAGTTCTTC
TRBD2,TRBJ2-7,TRBV6-5,few,CASSFSGGSSYEQYF,TGTGCCAGCAGTTTTAGCGGGGGCAGCTCCTACGAGCAGTACTTC
TRBD1,TRBJ2-5,TRBV5-1,few,CASSNRQGSQGTQYF,TGCGCCAGCAGCAATCGACAGGGCAGTCAAGGGACCCAGTACTTC
-,TRBJ1-3,TRBV12-3/TRBV12-4,many,CASSNSGRGIRHSGNTIYF,TGTGCCAGCAGCAATTCGGGACGAGGGATACGGCACTCTGGAAACACCATATATTTT
TRBD2,TRBJ2-1,TRBV28,many,CASLSGRALYEQFF,TGTGCCAGCCTGAGCGGGAGGGCCCTCTATGAGCAGTTCTTC
-,TRBJ2-7,TRBV28,-,CASRGPGRLVPYEQYF,TGTGCCAGCAGGGGCCCGGGCAGGCTCGTTCCGTACGAGCAGTACTTC
-,TRBJ2-7,TRBV6-2/TRBV6-3,many,CASGETGEGEQYF,TGTGCCAGCGGGGAGACAGGGGAGGGCGAGCAGTACTTC
-,TRBJ2-1,TRBV7-9,many,CASSLYDEQFF,TGTGCCAGCAGCTTATACGATGAGCAGTTCTTC
TRBD2,TRBJ2-3,TRBV9,-,CASSAPAGGLRDTQYF,TGTGCCAGCAGCGCCCCAGCGGGGGGGTTACGGGATACGCAGTATTTT
TRBD1,TRBJ2-1,TRBV24-1,-,CATSDFFGQGTTNEQFF,TGTGCCACCAGTGATTTCTTCGGACAGGGAACTACAAATGAGCAGTTCTTC
TRBD1,TRBJ2-7,TRBV28,many,CASSLSYLRDRGYEQYF,TGTGCCAGCAGTTTATCGTACCTCCGGGACAGGGGATACGAGCAGTACTTC
-,TRBJ2-3,TRBV7-3,many,CASSFNGGGLTDTQYF,TGTGCCAGCAGCTTTAACGGCGGGGGCCTCACAGATACGCAGTATTTT
-,TRBJ2-7,TRBV7-9,many,CASSFDRTTYEQYF,TGTGCCAGCAGCTTCGACAGGACAACCTACGAGCAGTACTTC
-,TRBJ1-1,TRBV27,many,CASSLFRGNTEAFF,TGTGCCAGCAGTTTATTCCGGGGTAACACTGAAGCTTTCTTT
-,TRBJ2-3,TRBV19,-,CASTPDSSSYEQYFGPVTDTQYF,-
TRBD2,TRBJ2-1,TRBV29-1,-,CSVEALSALSGRYEQFF,TGCAGCGTTGAAGCCCTTTCCGCGCTTAGCGGGAGGTATGAGCAGTTCTTC
TRBD2,TRBJ2-3,TRBV7-3,many,CASSLMGGRRTDTQYF,TGTGCCAGCAGCTTAATGGGCGGGAGACGCACAGATACGCAGTATTTT